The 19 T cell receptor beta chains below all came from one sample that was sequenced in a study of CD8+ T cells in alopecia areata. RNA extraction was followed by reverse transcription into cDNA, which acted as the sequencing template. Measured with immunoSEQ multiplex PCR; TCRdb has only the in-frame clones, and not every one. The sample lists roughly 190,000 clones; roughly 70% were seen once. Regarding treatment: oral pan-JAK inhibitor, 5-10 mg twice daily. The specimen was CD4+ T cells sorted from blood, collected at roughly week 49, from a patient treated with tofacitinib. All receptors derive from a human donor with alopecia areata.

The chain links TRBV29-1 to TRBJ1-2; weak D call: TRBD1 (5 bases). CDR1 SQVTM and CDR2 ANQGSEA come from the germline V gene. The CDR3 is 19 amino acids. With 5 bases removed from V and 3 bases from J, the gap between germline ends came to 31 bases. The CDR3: CSVYRNSAGHDSGYYGYTF. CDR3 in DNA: TGCAGCGTTTATCGGAATTCTGCCGGTCACGATTCAGGGTACTATGGCTACACCTTC.

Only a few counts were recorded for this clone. CDR3 amino acids: CASSQDKGTGQETQYF. The CDR3 DNA follows: TGCGCCAGCAGCCAAGATAAGGGGACAGGTCAAGAGACCCAGTACTTC. The V and J genes are TRBV4-3 and TRBJ2-5; 8 bases align to TRBD1. V shed 0 bases and J 2 bases; nucleotides not matched to a gene: 5. Germline CDR1 reads LGHNA; CDR2 reads YSLEER. The CDR3 is 16 amino acids.

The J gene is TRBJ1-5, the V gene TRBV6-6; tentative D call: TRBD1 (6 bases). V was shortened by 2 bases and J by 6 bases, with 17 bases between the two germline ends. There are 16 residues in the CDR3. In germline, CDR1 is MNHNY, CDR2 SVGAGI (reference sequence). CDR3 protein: CASSYLGGQGLQPQHF. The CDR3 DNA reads TGTGCCAGCAGTTACCTCGGAGGGCAGGGGCTTCAGCCCCAGCATTTT.

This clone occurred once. The CDR3 DNA reads as TGTGCCACCAGCAGGTTCCTCTCGGCCGCAGATACGCAGTATTTT. Translated: CATSRFLSAADTQYF. This chain connects TRBV15 to TRBJ2-3; D unclear. Germline-derived CDR1 and CDR2 are LNHNV and YYDKDF (reference sequence). The CDR3 has 15 residues. Between the trimmed V and J ends, which lost 3 bases and 4 bases, there was a span of 14 bases.

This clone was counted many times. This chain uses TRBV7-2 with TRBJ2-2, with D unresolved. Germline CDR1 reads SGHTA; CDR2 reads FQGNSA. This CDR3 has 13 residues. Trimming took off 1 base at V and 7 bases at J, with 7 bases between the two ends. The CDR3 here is CASSLGGGGELFF. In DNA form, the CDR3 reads TGTGCCAGCAGCTTAGGGGGTGGCGGGGAGCTGTTTTTT.

The CDR3 spells CASAPGLGTVTYEQYF. In DNA form, the CDR3 reads TGTGCCAGCGCCCCGGGTCTCGGGACTGTAACCTACGAGCAGTACTTC. The chain couples TRBV7-2 to TRBJ2-7; a weak D match, TRBD2 (6 bases). The CDR3 runs to 16 residues. Trimming removed 8 bases at V and 2 bases at J, with 22 bases between. Per germline, CDR1 SGHTA and CDR2 FQGNSA.

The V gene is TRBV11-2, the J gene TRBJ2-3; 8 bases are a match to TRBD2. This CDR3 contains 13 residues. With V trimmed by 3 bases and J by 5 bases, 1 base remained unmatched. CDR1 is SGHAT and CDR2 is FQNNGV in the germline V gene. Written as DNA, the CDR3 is TGTGCCAGCAGCTTCACTAGCGGAGATACGCAGTATTTT. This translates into CASSFTSGDTQYF.

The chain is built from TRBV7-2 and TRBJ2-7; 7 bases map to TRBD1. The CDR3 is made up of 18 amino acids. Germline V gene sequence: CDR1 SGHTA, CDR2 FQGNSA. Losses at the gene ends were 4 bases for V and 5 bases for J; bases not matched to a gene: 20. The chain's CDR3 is CASSYQPGQSFSGNEQYF. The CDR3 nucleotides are TGTGCCAGCAGCTATCAACCGGGACAGTCCTTCTCTGGGAACGAGCAGTACTTC. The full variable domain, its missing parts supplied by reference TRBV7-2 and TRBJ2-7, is GAGVSQSPSNKVTEKGKDVELRCDPISGHTALYWYRQSLGQGLEFLIYFQGNSAPDKSGLPSDRFSAERTGGSVSTLTIQRTQQEDSAVYLCASSYQPGQSFSGNEQYFGPGTRLTVT.

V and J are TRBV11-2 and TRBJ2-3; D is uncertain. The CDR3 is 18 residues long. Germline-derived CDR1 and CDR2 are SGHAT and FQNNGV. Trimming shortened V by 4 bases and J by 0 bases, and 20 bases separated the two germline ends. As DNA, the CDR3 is TGTGCCAGCAGCTCGGTTTGGACGACTGATGCTAGCACAGATACGCAGTATTTT. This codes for CASSSVWTTDASTDTQYF. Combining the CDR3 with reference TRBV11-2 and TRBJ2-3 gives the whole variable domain EAGVAQSPRYKIIEKRQSVAFWCNPISGHATLYWYQQILGQGPKLLIQFQNNGVVDDSQLPKDRFSAERLKGVDSTLKIQPAKLEDSAVYLCASSSVWTTDASTDTQYFGPGTRLTVL.

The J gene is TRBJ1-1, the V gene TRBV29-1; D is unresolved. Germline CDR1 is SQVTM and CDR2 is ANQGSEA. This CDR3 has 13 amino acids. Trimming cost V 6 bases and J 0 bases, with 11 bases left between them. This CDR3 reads CSVTPRLNTEAFF. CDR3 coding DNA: TGCAGCGTCACCCCCCGGCTGAACACTGAAGCTTTCTTT. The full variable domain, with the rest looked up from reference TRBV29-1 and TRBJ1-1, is SAVISQKPSRDICQRGTSLTIQCQVDSQVTMMFWYRQQPGQSLTLIATANQGSEATYESGFVIDKFPISRPNLTFSTLTVSNMSPEDSSIYLCSVTPRLNTEAFFGQGTRLTVV.

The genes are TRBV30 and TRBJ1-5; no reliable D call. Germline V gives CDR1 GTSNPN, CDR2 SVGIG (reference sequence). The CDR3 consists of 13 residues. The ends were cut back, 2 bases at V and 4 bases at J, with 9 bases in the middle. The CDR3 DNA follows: TGTGCCTGGAGTCTGGGATGGAATCAGCCCCAGCATTTT. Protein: CAWSLGWNQPQHF.

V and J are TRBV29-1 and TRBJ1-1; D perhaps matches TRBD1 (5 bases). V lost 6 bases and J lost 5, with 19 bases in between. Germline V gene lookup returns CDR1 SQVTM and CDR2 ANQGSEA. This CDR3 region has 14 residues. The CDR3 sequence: CSVKSGASGTEAFF. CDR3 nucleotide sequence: TGCAGCGTGAAATCCGGGGCCAGTGGGACTGAAGCTTTCTTT.

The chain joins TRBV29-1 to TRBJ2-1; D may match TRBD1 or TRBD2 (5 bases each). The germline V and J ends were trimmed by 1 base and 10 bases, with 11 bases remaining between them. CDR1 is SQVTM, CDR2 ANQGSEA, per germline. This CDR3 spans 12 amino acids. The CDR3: CSVEVRGTEQFF. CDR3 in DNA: TGCAGCGTTGAAGTTAGAGGGACGGAGCAGTTCTTC.

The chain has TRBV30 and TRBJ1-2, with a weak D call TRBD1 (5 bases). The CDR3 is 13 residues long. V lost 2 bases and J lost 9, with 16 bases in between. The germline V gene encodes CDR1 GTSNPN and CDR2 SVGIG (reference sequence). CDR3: CAWSTAGINSYTF. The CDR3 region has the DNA TGTGCCTGGAGTACGGCAGGGATCAATAGCTACACCTTC.

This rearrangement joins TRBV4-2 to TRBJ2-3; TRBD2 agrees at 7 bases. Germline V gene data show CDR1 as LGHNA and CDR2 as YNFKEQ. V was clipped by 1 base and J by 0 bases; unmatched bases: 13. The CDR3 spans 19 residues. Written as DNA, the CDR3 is TGTGCCAGCAGCCAAGTGCGGGCCCTTGGCGGGGGAAGCACAGATACGCAGTATTTT. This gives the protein CASSQVRALGGGSTDTQYF.

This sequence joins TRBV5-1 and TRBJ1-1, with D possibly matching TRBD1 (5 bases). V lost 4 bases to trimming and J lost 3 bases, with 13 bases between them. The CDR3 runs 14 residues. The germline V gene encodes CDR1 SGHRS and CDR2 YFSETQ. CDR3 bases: TGCGCCAGCAGCCGTGAAGGGGTAGACACTGAAGCTTTCTTT. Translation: CASSREGVDTEAFF.

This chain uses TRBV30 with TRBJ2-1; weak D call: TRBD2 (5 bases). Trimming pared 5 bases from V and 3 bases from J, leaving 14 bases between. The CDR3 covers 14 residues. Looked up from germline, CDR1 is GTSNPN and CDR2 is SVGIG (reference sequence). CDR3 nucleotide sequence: TGTGCCTGGGGTGGAGGAAGTCACTACAATGAGCAGTTCTTC. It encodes CAWGGGSHYNEQFF.

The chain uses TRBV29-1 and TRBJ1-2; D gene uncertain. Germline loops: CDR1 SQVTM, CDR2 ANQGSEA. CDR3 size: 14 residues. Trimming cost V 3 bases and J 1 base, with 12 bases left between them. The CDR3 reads CSVDDERVNYGYTF. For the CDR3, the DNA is TGCAGCGTTGATGACGAGAGGGTTAACTATGGCTACACCTTC.

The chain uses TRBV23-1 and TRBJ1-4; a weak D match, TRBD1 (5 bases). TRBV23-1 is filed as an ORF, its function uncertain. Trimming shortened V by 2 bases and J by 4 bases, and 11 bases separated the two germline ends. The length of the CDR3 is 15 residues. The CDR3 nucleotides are TGCGCCAGCAGTCAACTGGGACTTGTTAATGAAAAACTGTTTTTT. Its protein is CASSQLGLVNEKLFF.